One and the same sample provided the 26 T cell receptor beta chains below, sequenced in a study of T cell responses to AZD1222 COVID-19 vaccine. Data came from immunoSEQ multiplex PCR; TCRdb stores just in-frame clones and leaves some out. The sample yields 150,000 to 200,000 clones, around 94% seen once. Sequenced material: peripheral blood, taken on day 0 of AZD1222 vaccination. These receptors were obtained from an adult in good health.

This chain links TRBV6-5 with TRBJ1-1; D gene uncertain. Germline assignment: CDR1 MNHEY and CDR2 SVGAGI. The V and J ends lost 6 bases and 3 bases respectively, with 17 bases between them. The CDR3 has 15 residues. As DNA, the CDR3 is TGTGCCAGCAGCCGTCGTATCGACGCAGACACTGAAGCTTTCTTT. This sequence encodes CASSRRIDADTEAFF.

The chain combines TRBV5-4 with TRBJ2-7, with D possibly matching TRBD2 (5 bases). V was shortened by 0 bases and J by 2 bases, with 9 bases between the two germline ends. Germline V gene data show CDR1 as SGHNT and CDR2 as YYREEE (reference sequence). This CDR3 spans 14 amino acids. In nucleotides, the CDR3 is TGTGCCAGCAGCTTGGGGGAGATGGCCTACGAGCAGTACTTC. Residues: CASSLGEMAYEQYF.

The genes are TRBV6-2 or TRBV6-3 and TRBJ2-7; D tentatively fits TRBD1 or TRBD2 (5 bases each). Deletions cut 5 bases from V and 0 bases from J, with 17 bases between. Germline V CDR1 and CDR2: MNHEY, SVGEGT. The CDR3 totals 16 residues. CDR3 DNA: TGTGCCAGCAGTAGCCTCGGGGCGCGAAGCTCCTACGAGCAGTACTTC. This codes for CASSSLGARSSYEQYF.

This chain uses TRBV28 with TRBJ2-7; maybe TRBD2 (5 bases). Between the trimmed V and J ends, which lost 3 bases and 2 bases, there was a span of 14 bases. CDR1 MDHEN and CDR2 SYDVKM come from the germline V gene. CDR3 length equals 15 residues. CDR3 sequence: CASSFSQEGPYEQYF. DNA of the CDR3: TGTGCCAGCAGTTTTTCCCAAGAGGGCCCCTACGAGCAGTACTTC.

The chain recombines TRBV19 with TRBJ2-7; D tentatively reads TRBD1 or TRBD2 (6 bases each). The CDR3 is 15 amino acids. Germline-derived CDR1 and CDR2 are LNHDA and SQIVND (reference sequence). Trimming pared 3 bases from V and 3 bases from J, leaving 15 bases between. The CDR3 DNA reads TGTGCCAGTAGTATGGGGGCGGGGCACTACTACGAGCAGTACTTC. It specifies CASSMGAGHYYEQYF.

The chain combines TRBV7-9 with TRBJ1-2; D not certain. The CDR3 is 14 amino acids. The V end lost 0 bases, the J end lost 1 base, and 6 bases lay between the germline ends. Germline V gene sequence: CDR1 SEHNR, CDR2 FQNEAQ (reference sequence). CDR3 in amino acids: CASSLAGLNYGYTF. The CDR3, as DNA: TGTGCCAGCAGCTTAGCGGGCCTTAACTATGGCTACACCTTC.

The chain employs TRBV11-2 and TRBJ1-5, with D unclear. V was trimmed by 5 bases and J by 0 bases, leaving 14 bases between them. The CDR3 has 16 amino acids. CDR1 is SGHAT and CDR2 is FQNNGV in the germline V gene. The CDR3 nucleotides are TGTGCCAGCAGCCCCTCGGGCGGTAATAGCAATCAGCCCCAGCATTTT. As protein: CASSPSGGNSNQPQHF.

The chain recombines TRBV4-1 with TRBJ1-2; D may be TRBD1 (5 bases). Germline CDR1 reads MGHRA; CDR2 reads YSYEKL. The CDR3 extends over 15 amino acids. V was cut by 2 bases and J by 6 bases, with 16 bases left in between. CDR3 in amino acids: CASSQRGGGSDGYTF. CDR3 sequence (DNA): TGCGCCAGCAGCCAAAGAGGCGGGGGGAGTGATGGCTACACCTTC.

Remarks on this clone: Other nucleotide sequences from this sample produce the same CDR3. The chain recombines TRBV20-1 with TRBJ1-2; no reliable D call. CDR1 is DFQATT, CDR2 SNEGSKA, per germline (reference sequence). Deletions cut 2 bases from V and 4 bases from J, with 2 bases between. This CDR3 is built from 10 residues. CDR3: CSARTYGYTF. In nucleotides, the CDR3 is TGCAGTGCTAGAACCTATGGCTACACCTTC.

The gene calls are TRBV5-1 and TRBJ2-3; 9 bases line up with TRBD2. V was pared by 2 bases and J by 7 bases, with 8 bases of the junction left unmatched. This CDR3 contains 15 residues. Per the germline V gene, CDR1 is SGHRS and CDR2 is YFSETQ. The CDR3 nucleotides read TGCGCCAGCAGCTTCTTAGCGGGAGAGGGGAATACGCAGTATTTT. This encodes CASSFLAGEGNTQYF.

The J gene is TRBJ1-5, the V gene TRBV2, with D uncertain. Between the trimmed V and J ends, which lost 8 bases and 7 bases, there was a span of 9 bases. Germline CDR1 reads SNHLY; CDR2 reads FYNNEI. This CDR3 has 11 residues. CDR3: CASGTDQPQHF. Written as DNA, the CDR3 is TGTGCCAGCGGTACGGACCAGCCCCAGCATTTT.

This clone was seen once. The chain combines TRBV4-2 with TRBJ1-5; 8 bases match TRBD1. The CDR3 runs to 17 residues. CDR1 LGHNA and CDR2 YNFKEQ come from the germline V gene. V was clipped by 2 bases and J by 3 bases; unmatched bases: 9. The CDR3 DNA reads TGTGCCAGCAGCCAACGAGGGGGACAGGTTTTCAATCAGCCCCAGCATTTT. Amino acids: CASSQRGGQVFNQPQHF.

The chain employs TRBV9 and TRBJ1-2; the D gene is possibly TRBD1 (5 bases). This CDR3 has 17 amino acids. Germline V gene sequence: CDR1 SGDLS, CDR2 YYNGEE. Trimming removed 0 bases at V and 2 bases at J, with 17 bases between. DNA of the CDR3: TGTGCCAGCAGCGTAGCCCAGACAGTCGGGGCCAACTATGGCTACACCTTC. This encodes CASSVAQTVGANYGYTF.

The CDR3 reads CSVDDPIEQFF. The CDR3 DNA sequence: TGCAGCGTCGATGACCCAATTGAGCAGTTCTTC. The V and J genes are TRBV29-1 and TRBJ2-1; D gene unclear. The CDR3 has 11 amino acids. V was shortened by 6 bases and J by 9 bases, with 12 bases between the two germline ends. CDR1 is SQVTM and CDR2 is ANQGSEA in the germline V gene.

The CDR3: CSATGLAAQYF. The CDR3 DNA reads as TGCAGTGCTACGGGACTCGCGGCGCAGTACTTC. V usage is TRBV20-1 and J usage is TRBJ2-7; D perhaps matches TRBD2 (6 bases). This CDR3 has 11 amino acids. Trimming cost V 4 bases and J 9 bases, with 13 bases left between them. In germline, CDR1 is DFQATT, CDR2 SNEGSKA (reference sequence).

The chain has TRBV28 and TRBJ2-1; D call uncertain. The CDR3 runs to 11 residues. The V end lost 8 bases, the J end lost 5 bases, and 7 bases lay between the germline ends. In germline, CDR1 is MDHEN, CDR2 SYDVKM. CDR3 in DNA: TGTGCCAGCCGCCGGGACAATGAGCAGTTCTTC. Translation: CASRRDNEQFF.

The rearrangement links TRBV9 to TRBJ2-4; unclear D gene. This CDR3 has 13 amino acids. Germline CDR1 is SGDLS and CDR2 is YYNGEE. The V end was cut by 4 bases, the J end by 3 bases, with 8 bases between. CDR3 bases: TGTGCCAGCAGCCGCAACGGCAAAAACATTCAGTACTTC. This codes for CASSRNGKNIQYF.

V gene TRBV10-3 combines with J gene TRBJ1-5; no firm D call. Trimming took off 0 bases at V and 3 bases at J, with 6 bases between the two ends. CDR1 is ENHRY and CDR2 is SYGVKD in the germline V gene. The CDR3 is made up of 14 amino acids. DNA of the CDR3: TGTGCCATCAGTGAGTCGATTTACAATCAGCCCCAGCATTTT. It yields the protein CAISESIYNQPQHF.

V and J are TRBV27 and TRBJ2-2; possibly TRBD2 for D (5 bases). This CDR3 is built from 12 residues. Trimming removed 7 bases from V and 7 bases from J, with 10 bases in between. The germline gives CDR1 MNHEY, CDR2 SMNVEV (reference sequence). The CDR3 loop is CASTRGHGELFF. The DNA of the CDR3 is TGTGCCAGCACTAGAGGGCACGGGGAGCTGTTTTTT.

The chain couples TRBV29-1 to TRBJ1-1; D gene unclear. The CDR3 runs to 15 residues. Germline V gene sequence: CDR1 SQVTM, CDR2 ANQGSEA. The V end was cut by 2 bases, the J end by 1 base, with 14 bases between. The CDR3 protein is CSVESGRSRNTEAFF. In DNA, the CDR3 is TGCAGCGTTGAATCCGGACGGTCCCGGAACACTGAAGCTTTCTTT.

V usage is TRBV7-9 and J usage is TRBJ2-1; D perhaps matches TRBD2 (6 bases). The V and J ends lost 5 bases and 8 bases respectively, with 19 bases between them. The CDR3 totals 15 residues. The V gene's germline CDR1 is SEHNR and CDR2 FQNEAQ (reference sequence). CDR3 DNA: TGTGCCAGCAGCCCAACGGGGCGGGACCCAGATGAGCAGTTCTTC. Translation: CASSPTGRDPDEQFF.

CDR3 protein: CASSPGGGMGQPQHF. CDR3 bases: TGTGCCAGCAGCCCGGGCGGGGGAATGGGTCAGCCCCAGCATTTT. The chain uses TRBV7-9 and TRBJ1-5, with D possibly TRBD1 on 5 matching bases. CDR3 length: 15 amino acids. CDR1 is SEHNR and CDR2 is FQNEAQ in the germline V gene (reference sequence). V was cut by 5 bases and J by 6 bases, with 17 bases left in between.

The CDR3, as DNA: TGCGCCAGCAGCTTGAGAAGTAACGAGCAGTACTTC. It translates to CASSLRSNEQYF. The chain carries TRBV5-1 and TRBJ2-7; D is undetermined. Germline V gives CDR1 SGHRS, CDR2 YFSETQ. Trimming took 1 base from V and 5 from J, leaving 7 bases between them. This CDR3 is built from 12 residues. Supplemented by reference TRBV5-1 and TRBJ2-7, the full variable domain reads KAGVTQTPRYLIKTRGQQVTLSCSPISGHRSVSWYQQTPGQGLQFLFEYFSETQRNKGNFPGRFSGRQFSNSRSEMNVSTLELGDSALYLCASSLRSNEQYFGPGTRLTVT.

CDR3 sequence (DNA): TGTGCCGTAGTCGGAGGGGCGTACGAGCAGTACTTC. It yields the protein CAVVGGAYEQYF. V gene TRBV6-5 combines with J gene TRBJ2-7; weak D call: TRBD2 (6 bases). Between the trimmed V and J ends, which lost 11 bases and 4 bases, there was a span of 15 bases. The CDR3 totals 12 residues. Germline assignment: CDR1 MNHEY and CDR2 SVGAGI.

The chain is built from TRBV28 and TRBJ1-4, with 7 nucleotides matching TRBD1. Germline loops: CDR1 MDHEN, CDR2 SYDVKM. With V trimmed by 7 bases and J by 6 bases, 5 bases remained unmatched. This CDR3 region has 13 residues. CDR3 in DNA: TGTGCCAGCACCGACAGGGCCCATGAAAAACTGTTTTTT. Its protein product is CASTDRAHEKLFF. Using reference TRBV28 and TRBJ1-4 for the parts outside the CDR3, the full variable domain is DVKVTQSSRYLVKRTGEKVFLECVQDMDHENMFWYRQDPGLGLRLIYFSYDVKMKEKGDIPEGYSVSREKKERFSLILESASTNQTSMYLCASTDRAHEKLFFGSGTQLSVL.

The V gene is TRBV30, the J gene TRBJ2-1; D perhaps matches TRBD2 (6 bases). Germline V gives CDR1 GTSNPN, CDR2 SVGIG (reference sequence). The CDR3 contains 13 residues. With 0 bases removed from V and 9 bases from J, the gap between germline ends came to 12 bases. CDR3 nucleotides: TGTGCCTGGAGTGTACCGGGAGTTGGTGAGCAGTTCTTC. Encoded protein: CAWSVPGVGEQFF.